This entry describes one T cell receptor (beta chain). This record belongs to a study of neoadjuvant anti-PD-1 for oral cavity cancer. Assay: immunoSEQ multiplex PCR; the TCRdb copy retains only in-frame clones and omits some. The sample shows over 11,000 clones, around two thirds of them seen only once. The sequence came from a person aged 40 to 85 with oral cavity squamous cell carcinoma. The sequencing here drew on PBMCs, taken before nivolumab (anti-PD-1) treatment.

In DNA, the CDR3 is TGTGCCTGGAATAAGGATGGCACAGATACGCAGTATTTT. Amino acids: CAWNKDGTDTQYF. This chain uses TRBV30 with TRBJ2-3, with unresolved D. Germline values: CDR1 GTSNPN, CDR2 SVGIG (reference sequence). This CDR3 has 13 amino acids. The V gene lost 4 bases and the J gene lost 1 base, with 9 bases spanning the gap.